The source of this T cell receptor (beta chain) is a study of T cell responses to AZD1222 COVID-19 vaccine. Study background: Second doses were pooled across both intervals (about 4 or about 12 weeks).

Germline assignment: CDR1 SNHLY and CDR2 FYNNEI. V lost 1 base and J 16 bases, leaving 17 bases between the germline ends. The CDR3 sequence is 14 residues long. Concerning this clone itself: The antigen is not known.

Measured with immunoSEQ multiplex PCR; TCRdb has only the in-frame clones, and not every one. The table includes about 120,000 clones, 85% to 90% detected once. Notes on the study in general: Donor demographics were predominantly white British with a female majority; clonal diversity may be underestimated. Nearly half of unique spike-specific TCRs reportedly avoided B.1.351 and B.1.1.7 mutated regions. Spike-specific TCR repertoires showed rising breadth and depth after two AZD1222 doses.

This receptor was taken from an adult in good health. The V and J genes are TRBV2 and TRBJ1-6; D may be TRBD1 (6 bases). The material was peripheral blood, obtained on day 0 of AZD1222 vaccination. The CDR3 protein is CASSEEGGAGALHF. The CDR3 region has the DNA TGTGCCAGCAGTGAAGAGGGGGGGGCAGGGGCGCTCCACTTT.